This T cell receptor (beta chain) was identified in a study of control samples from healthy donors and cancer patients. The data were produced by immunoSEQ multiplex PCR, yet TCRdb's version contains in-frame clones alone and is incomplete. The table lists 100,000 to 150,000 clones, about 90% of them singletons. The CDR3 is made up of 17 amino acids. Trimming removed 0 bases at V and 6 bases at J, with 20 bases between. Germline V gene sequence: CDR1 LGHNA, CDR2 YSLEER. The chain joins TRBV4-3 to TRBJ1-2, with a weak D call TRBD1 (6 bases). This receptor was obtained from a man younger than 35 in good health. The sequenced material came from blood. For the CDR3, the DNA is TGCGCCAGCAGCCAAGATCGTGTCCGGGGGGCGCGTAATGGCTACACCTTC. Amino acid sequence: CASSQDRVRGARNGYTF.